These 21 T cell receptor beta chains were sequenced from one sample in a study of T cell responses to AZD1222 COVID-19 vaccine. Generated by immunoSEQ multiplex PCR, the TCRdb table keeps only in-frame clones and is missing some. This repertoire shows 100,000 to 150,000 clones, 89% found once; its top ten account for approximately 4.2%. The sequences come from peripheral blood, collected on day 0 of AZD1222 vaccination. The receptor set was obtained from an adult in good health.

The chain joins TRBV7-9 to TRBJ2-1, with D perhaps TRBD1 (5 bases). V was pared by 2 bases and J by 3 bases, with 14 bases between. Germline V gene data show CDR1 as SEHNR and CDR2 as FQNEAQ (reference sequence). The CDR3 is 16 residues long. CDR3 sequence reads: CASSLPRDSNYNEQFF. As DNA, the CDR3 is TGTGCCAGCAGCTTACCCCGCGACAGCAACTACAATGAGCAGTTCTTC.

The V call is TRBV29-1, the J call TRBJ2-5; TRBD2 is a possible D gene (5 bases). This CDR3 has 13 residues. V was cut by 5 bases and J by 5 bases, with 15 bases left in between. Looked up from germline, CDR1 is SQVTM and CDR2 is ANQGSEA. Here the CDR3 DNA reads TGCAGCGTTAATAAGTGGGAGCGGGAGACCCAGTACTTC. Encoded protein: CSVNKWERETQYF.

This clone came up once. The chain joins TRBV12-5 to TRBJ1-1, with a possible D match to TRBD1 (6 bases). V was pared by 5 bases and J by 0 bases, with 7 bases between. Germline CDR1 LGHNT, CDR2 FRNRAP. This CDR3 contains 13 residues. The CDR3 reads CASGQGMNTEAFF. The CDR3 nucleotides are TGTGCTAGTGGTCAGGGGATGAACACTGAAGCTTTCTTT.

CDR3 in amino acids: CASGLAHEQYF. Here the CDR3 DNA reads TGTGCTAGTGGTTTGGCACACGAGCAGTACTTC. The rearrangement joins TRBV12-5 to TRBJ2-7; the D is unclear. Germline V gene sequence: CDR1 LGHNT, CDR2 FRNRAP. The CDR3 has 11 amino acids. V was clipped by 1 base and J by 5 bases, with 3 bases between them.

In this sample, this clone turned up once. The chain combines TRBV19 with TRBJ1-2, with D maybe TRBD1 (5 bases). In germline, CDR1 is LNHDA, CDR2 SQIVND (reference sequence). V was pared by 7 bases and J by 0 bases, with 12 bases between. The CDR3 covers 14 residues. The CDR3 bases are TGTGCCAGTACGGGGCAGTCCGCTAACTATGGCTACACCTTC. The encoded protein is CASTGQSANYGYTF.

This clone was recorded once. The chain uses TRBV3-1 (or the pseudogene TRBV3-2) and TRBJ2-2; 8 nucleotides agree with TRBD2. The CDR3 runs to 17 residues. V gave up 4 bases and J gave up 4 bases; unmatched junction bases: 11. Germline CDR1 and CDR2: LGHDT and YNNKEL (reference sequence). Here the CDR3 DNA reads TGTGCCAGCAGCCCCATAAGCGGGGGACCCTCCACCGGGGAGCTGTTTTTT. This gives the protein CASSPISGGPSTGELFF.

The V gene is TRBV28, the J gene TRBJ2-7; perhaps TRBD1 as D (6 bases). The CDR3 loop spans 13 amino acids. In germline, CDR1 is MDHEN, CDR2 SYDVKM. V shed 2 bases and J shed 6 bases, with 11 bases lying between them. Here the CDR3 reads CASSLGVQGEQYF. For the CDR3, the DNA is TGTGCCAGCAGTTTAGGTGTACAGGGCGAGCAGTACTTC.

The CDR3, as DNA: TGTGCCAGCAGCGTAGAGGATGGTCTCGAGCAGTACTTC. Encoded protein: CASSVEDGLEQYF. The chain is built from TRBV9 and TRBJ2-7; D ambiguous. Trimming cost V 0 bases and J 6 bases, with 10 bases left between them. Germline V gene data show CDR1 as SGDLS and CDR2 as YYNGEE. This CDR3 spans 13 amino acids. Variable domain in full (rest from reference TRBV9 and TRBJ2-7): DSGVTQTPKHLITATGQRVTLRCSPRSGDLSVYWYQQSLDQGLQFLIQYYNGEERAKGNILERFSAQQFPDLHSELNLSSLELGDSALYFCASSVEDGLEQYFGPGTRLTVT.

This clone was counted only a few times. The rearrangement uses TRBV24-1 and TRBJ2-2; tentatively, D is TRBD1 (6 bases). Trimming took 1 base from V and 2 from J, leaving 10 bases between them. Per germline, CDR1 KGHDR and CDR2 SFDVKD. The CDR3 contains 16 residues. The CDR3 DNA sequence: TGTGCCACCAGTGATTTATTCAGGGGAAACACCGGGGAGCTGTTTTTT. Its translation is CATSDLFRGNTGELFF.

A single count supports this clone. This chain uses TRBV18 with TRBJ2-7, with TRBD1 matching 12 bases. The CDR3 covers 15 residues. Germline trimming cut 3 bases from V and 5 bases from J; bases unmatched to any gene: 5. The V gene's germline CDR1 is KGHSH and CDR2 LQKENI. CDR3 coding DNA: TGTGCCAGCTCACCGCCGGGACAGGGGGCCCACGAGCAGTACTTC. It codes for CASSPPGQGAHEQYF.

The genes are TRBV21-1 and TRBJ2-3; no DNA check was done on the table's D call, TRBD2. TRBV21-1 is tagged as a pseudogene. This CDR3 spans 16 amino acids. CDR3 bases: TGTGCCAGCAGCAAGATAGGAGCGGGAGTGACAGATACGCAGTATTTT. Translating it yields CASSKIGAGVTDTQYF.

The CDR3 reads CASSPVGGGYTEAFF. The CDR3 DNA follows: TGTGCCAGCAGTCCAGTTGGAGGGGGGTACACTGAAGCTTTCTTT. The rearrangement uses TRBV11-2 and TRBJ1-1; a weak D match, TRBD1 (6 bases). Trimming took 6 bases from V and 3 from J, leaving 17 bases between them. The CDR3 covers 15 residues. Germline loops: CDR1 SGHAT, CDR2 FQNNGV. Supplemented by reference TRBV11-2 and TRBJ1-1, the full variable domain reads EAGVAQSPRYKIIEKRQSVAFWCNPISGHATLYWYQQILGQGPKLLIQFQNNGVVDDSQLPKDRFSAERLKGVDSTLKIQPAKLEDSAVYLCASSPVGGGYTEAFFGQGTRLTVV.

The chain carries TRBV11-1 and TRBJ2-7, with D maybe TRBD2 (5 bases). Per the germline V gene, CDR1 is SGHAT and CDR2 is FQDESV (reference sequence). Trimming removed 5 bases at V and 6 bases at J, with 17 bases between. CDR3 size: 14 residues. DNA of the CDR3: TGTGCCAGCAGCAACCGGGTCGGGGTTCTCGAGCAGTACTTC. Translation: CASSNRVGVLEQYF. The entire variable domain, with the rest obtained from reference TRBV11-1 and TRBJ2-7, is as follows: EAEVAQSPRYKITEKSQAVAFWCDPISGHATLYWYRQILGQGPELLVQFQDESVVDDSQLPKDRFSAERLKGVDSTLKIQPAELGDSAMYLCASSNRVGVLEQYFGPGTRLTVT.

Turning to this clone: The sample contains more than one DNA sequence encoding this CDR3. This chain joins TRBV5-1 and TRBJ2-1, with 8 bases identical to TRBD1. The CDR3 is 14 residues long. CDR1 is SGHRS and CDR2 is YFSETQ in the germline V gene. The V gene end was trimmed by 2 bases and the J gene end by 6 bases; junction bases not matched to a gene: 4. The CDR3 loop is CASSFGQGSNEQFF. CDR3 nucleotides: TGCGCCAGCAGCTTCGGACAGGGAAGCAATGAGCAGTTCTTC.

V gene TRBV6-2 or TRBV6-3 combines with J gene TRBJ1-1, with D hard to call. CDR3 size: 13 residues. From germline, CDR1 is MNHEY and CDR2 SVGEGT. The ends were cut back, 3 bases at V and 4 bases at J, with 9 bases in the middle. The CDR3 DNA reads TGTGCCAGCAGTTATCGTTTCTTCACTGAAGCTTTCTTT. Translated, it gives CASSYRFFTEAFF.

The gene calls are TRBV18 and TRBJ2-7, with D unclear. The CDR3 loop spans 14 amino acids. CDR1 is KGHSH and CDR2 is LQKENI in the germline V gene. V was clipped by 4 bases and J by 0 bases, with 10 bases between them. The CDR3 nucleotides read TGTGCCAGCTCACGATCGACGGACTCCTACGAGCAGTACTTC. The encoded protein is CASSRSTDSYEQYF.

The chain is built from TRBV7-3 and TRBJ1-5; D remains unclear. The CDR3 covers 13 residues. CDR1 and CDR2 from the germline V gene are SGHTA and FQGTGA. V was pared by 0 bases and J by 4 bases, with 4 bases between. The CDR3 DNA is TGTGCCAGCAGCTTAACGGGAAATCAGCCCCAGCATTTT. It encodes CASSLTGNQPQHF.

V gene TRBV28 combines with J gene TRBJ1-2; a weak D match, TRBD1 (5 bases). CDR3 size: 15 residues. With 6 bases removed from V and 9 bases from J, the gap between germline ends came to 23 bases. Germline V gene sequence: CDR1 MDHEN, CDR2 SYDVKM. The CDR3 DNA reads TGTGCCAGCAGCCGCGGTTACACAGGTCGGGGGAGCTACACCTTC. Translating gives CASSRGYTGRGSYTF.

This chain uses TRBV10-3 with TRBJ1-6; possible D gene TRBD1, 6 bases. Trimming stripped 2 bases from V and 10 bases from J, with 15 bases between. This CDR3 is 15 amino acids long. Germline-derived CDR1 and CDR2 are ENHRY and SYGVKD. CDR3 loop: CAISERDTASSPLHF. The CDR3 DNA reads TGTGCCATCAGTGAGAGGGACACAGCTTCCTCACCCCTCCACTTT.

The gene calls are TRBV5-4 and TRBJ1-2; 7 nucleotides agree with TRBD1. Germline trimming cut 6 bases from V and 6 bases from J; bases unmatched to any gene: 8. The germline V gene encodes CDR1 SGHNT and CDR2 YYREEE (reference sequence). The CDR3 extends over 13 amino acids. CDR3 DNA: TGTGCCAGCACCTGGCAGGGGGGGAATGGCTACACCTTC. Translating it yields CASTWQGGNGYTF. Full variable domain (outside the CDR3, taken from reference TRBV5-4 and TRBJ1-2): ETGVTQSPTHLIKTRGQQVTLRCSSQSGHNTVSWYQQALGQGPQFIFQYYREEENGRGNFPPRFSGLQFPNYSSELNVNALELDDSALYLCASTWQGGNGYTFGSGTRLTVV.

This chain uses TRBV7-2 with TRBJ2-7, with D perhaps matching TRBD1 or TRBD2 (5 bases each). The CDR3 runs to 12 residues. Trimming took off 11 bases at V and 5 bases at J, with 16 bases between the two ends. Looked up from germline, CDR1 is SGHTA and CDR2 is FQGNSA. The CDR3 sequence: CAAPRGPDEQYF. The CDR3 DNA sequence: TGTGCCGCCCCCCGGGGCCCTGACGAGCAGTACTTC.